The clone carrying this TCR beta chain was picked up one time. Its antigen is undetermined. Treatment of the sample: approximately 9-day PBMC culture with coronavirus spike peptide pools or control peptides (ViraFEST assay). Using peptide pools, antigen-specific T cells were expanded in ViraFEST before TCRs were sequenced. The sample belongs to a study of vaccination and CD4 T cells after COVID-19. Study as a whole: Recovered patients in the cohort numbered six men and four women, two of them Hispanic. Timing of post-vaccine sample collection was a median 72 days after dose two, with a range of 14 to 241.

Points from the study as a whole: Convalescent patients showed a median around 90% of reactive clones that were seen only post-vaccination.

V gave up 4 bases and J gave up 0 bases, with 14 bases separating them. The CDR3 is 16 residues long. Germline V lookup: CDR1 SNHLY, CDR2 FYNNEI. Cultured CD4+ T cells had their DNA profiled by the Oncomine TCR Beta short-read assay. TCRdb re-derived calls from the PCR reads in MiXCR, one entry per CDR3 protein. The top ten hold 34% of the sample, which has some 9,600 distinct CDR3 sequences, around 64% seen once. The chain combines TRBV2 with TRBJ2-3; a weak D match, TRBD2 (5 bases). The sequenced sample consisted of CD4+ T cells from blood, cultured in vitro. This clonotype originated in a human donor who had recovered from COVID-19. CDR3: CASSGGSASSTDTQYF. The CDR3 DNA is TGTGCCAGCAGTGGAGGTAGCGCCTCTAGCACAGATACGCAGTATTTT.